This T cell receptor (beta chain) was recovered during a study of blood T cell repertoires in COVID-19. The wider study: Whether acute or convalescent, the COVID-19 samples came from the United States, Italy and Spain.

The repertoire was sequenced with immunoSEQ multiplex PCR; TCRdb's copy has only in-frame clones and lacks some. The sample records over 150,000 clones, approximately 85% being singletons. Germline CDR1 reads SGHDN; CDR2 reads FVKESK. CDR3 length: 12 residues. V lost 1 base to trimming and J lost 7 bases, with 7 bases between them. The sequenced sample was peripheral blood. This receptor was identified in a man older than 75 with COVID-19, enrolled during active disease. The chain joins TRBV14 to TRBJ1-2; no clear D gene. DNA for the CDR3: TGTGCCAGCAGCCAAGCAGTGGCTGGCTACACCTTC. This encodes CASSQAVAGYTF.